This is a list of T cell receptor beta chains from one sample in a study of blood T cell repertoires in COVID-19. Generated by immunoSEQ multiplex PCR, the TCRdb table keeps only in-frame clones and is missing some. The sample has some 220,000 clones, 83% seen once. The sequenced sample was peripheral blood. The receptors shown here come from a woman in her twenties or thirties with COVID-19, enrolled during active disease. The CDR3 runs from the conserved cysteine through the conserved F or W. A D gene is named only where the DNA matches it firmly. Clone size is stated in some rows and not others, as once, few, many or a class when expanded.

D: .
J: TRBJ2-7
V: TRBV19
size: once
DNA: TGTGCCAGCCTCGGGAATGGACGGGACTACGAGCAGTACTTC
CDR3: CASLGNGRDYEQYF

D: .
J: TRBJ1-1
V: TRBV7-9
size: .
DNA: TGTGCCAGCAGGCTAATAGGAGACACTGAAGCTTTCTTT
CDR3: CASRLIGDTEAFF

D: TRBD1
J: TRBJ1-5
V: TRBV7-8
size: .
DNA: TGTGCCAGCAGCCGAACGGACAGGGGGAGAGGTCAGCCCCAGCATTTT
CDR3: CASSRTDRGRGQPQHF

D: .
J: TRBJ2-1
V: TRBV30
size: .
DNA: TGTGCCTGGGGGAGACAGCACAATGAGCAGTTCTTC
CDR3: CAWGRQHNEQFF

D: TRBD1
J: TRBJ1-1
V: TRBV3-1/TRBV3-2
size: .
DNA: TGTGCCAGCAGCCAATACCCGACAGGGCCGGTGATGAACACTGAAGCTTTCTTT
CDR3: CASSQYPTGPVMNTEAFF

D: TRBD2
J: TRBJ2-1
V: TRBV29-1
size: .
DNA: TGCAGCGTTGAAGATCCCCTGACTAGCGGATCCTACAATGAGCAGTTCTTC
CDR3: CSVEDPLTSGSYNEQFF

D: .
J: TRBJ1-6
V: TRBV6-5
size: .
DNA: TGTGCCAGCAGGGCAGGGAACCATTCACCCCTCCACTTT
CDR3: CASRAGNHSPLHF

D: .
J: TRBJ1-2
V: TRBV4-1
size: .
DNA: TGCGCCAGCAGCCAAGATCCGGGGATTAACTATGGCTACACCTTC
CDR3: CASSQDPGINYGYTF

D: .
J: TRBJ2-5
V: TRBV9
size: few
DNA: TGTGCCAGCAGCGTAGAGGGGTTTGATGAGACCCAGTACTTC
CDR3: CASSVEGFDETQYF

D: .
J: TRBJ1-1
V: TRBV27
size: .
DNA: TGTGCCAGCAAGGAACAGACGAACACTGAAGCTTTCTTT
CDR3: CASKEQTNTEAFF

D: TRBD1
J: TRBJ1-2
V: TRBV6-5
size: .
DNA: TGTGCCAGCACGGAGGGACAGGGTGCATCCTATGGCTACACCTTC
CDR3: CASTEGQGASYGYTF

D: TRBD1
J: TRBJ1-1
V: TRBV5-4
size: few
DNA: TGTGCCAGCAGCTTGGGGACAGGGGGGAACACTGAAGCTTTCTTT
CDR3: CASSLGTGGNTEAFF

D: TRBD1
J: TRBJ2-7
V: TRBV3-1/TRBV3-2
size: once
DNA: TGTGCCAGCAGCCTAACGACAGGGGGCGCCCCCTACGAGCAGTACTTC
CDR3: CASSLTTGGAPYEQYF

D: .
J: TRBJ2-7
V: TRBV29-1
size: few
DNA: TGCAGCGTCGCTTGGGGGCAAGATTCCTACGAGCAGTACTTC
CDR3: CSVAWGQDSYEQYF

D: TRBD2
J: TRBJ2-3
V: TRBV5-4
size: .
DNA: TGTGCCAGCACTTCAGGCTCCGGGACTAGCGCTAGCACAGATACGCAGTATTTT
CDR3: CASTSGSGTSASTDTQYF

D: .
J: TRBJ2-7
V: TRBV5-1
size: .
DNA: TGCGCCAGCAGCTTCCTCGACGAGCAGTACTTC
CDR3: CASSFLDEQYF

D: .
J: TRBJ1-1
V: TRBV19
size: .
DNA: TGTGCCAGCGGCCGGCGGGGGACTGAAGCTTTCTTT
CDR3: CASGRRGTEAFF